This T cell receptor (beta chain) was sequenced for a study of T-cell memory formation after mild COVID-19. Overall study findings and caveats: Contracting CD4+ clones sat mainly in CM and EM; CD8+ in EMRA.

TCRdb passed the 5' RACE reads through MiXCR, listing each CDR3 protein once. The table lists just under 550,000 distinct CDR3 sequences, roughly 22% of them singletons. Regarding this clonotype: Its specificity is unknown.

V lost 0 bases and J lost 8; bases outside the gene matches: 16. Germline loops: CDR1 MNHNY, CDR2 SVGAGI (reference sequence). The CDR3 consists of 18 residues. This clonotype originated in an adult woman who had mild COVID-19 (a few samples of this study predate the infection). Cell type and time point are not known. Input material: PBMCs or a T cell subset sorted from them (not recorded which). V usage is TRBV6-6 and J usage is TRBJ2-1; 7 bases are a match to TRBD2. The CDR3 loop reads CASSYSKIAGGRNHEQFF. The DNA of the CDR3 is TGTGCCAGCAGTTACTCGAAAATAGCCGGGGGGAGAAACCATGAGCAGTTCTTC.